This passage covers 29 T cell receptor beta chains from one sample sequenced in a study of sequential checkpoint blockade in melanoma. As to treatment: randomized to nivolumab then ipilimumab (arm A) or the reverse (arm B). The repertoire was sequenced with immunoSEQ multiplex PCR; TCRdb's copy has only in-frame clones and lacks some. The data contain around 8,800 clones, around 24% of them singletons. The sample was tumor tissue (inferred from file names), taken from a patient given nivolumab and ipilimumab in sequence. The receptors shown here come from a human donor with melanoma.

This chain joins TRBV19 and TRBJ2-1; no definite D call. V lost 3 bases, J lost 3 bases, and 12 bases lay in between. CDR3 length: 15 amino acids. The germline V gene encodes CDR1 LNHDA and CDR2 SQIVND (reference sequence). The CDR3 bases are TGTGCCAGTAGTATGTTTTCAGGAGACTACAATGAGCAGTTCTTC. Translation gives CASSMFSGDYNEQFF.

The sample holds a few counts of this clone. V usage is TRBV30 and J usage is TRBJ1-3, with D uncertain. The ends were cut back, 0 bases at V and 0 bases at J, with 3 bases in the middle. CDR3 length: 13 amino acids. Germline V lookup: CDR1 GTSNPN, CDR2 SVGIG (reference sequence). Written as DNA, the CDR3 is TGTGCCTGGAGTGTTTTCTCTGGAAACACCATATATTTT. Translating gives CAWSVFSGNTIYF. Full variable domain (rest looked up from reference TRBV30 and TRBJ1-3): SQTIHQWPATLVQPVGSPLSLECTVEGTSNPNLYWYRQAAGRGLQLLFYSVGIGQISSEVPQNLSASRPQDRQFILSSKKLLLSDSGFYLCAWSVFSGNTIYFGEGSWLTVV.

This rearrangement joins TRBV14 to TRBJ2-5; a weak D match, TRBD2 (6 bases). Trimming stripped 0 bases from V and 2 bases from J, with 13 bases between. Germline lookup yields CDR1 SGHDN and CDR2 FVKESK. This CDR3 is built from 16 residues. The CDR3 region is CASSQDLSGYQETQYF. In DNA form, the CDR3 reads TGTGCCAGCAGCCAAGATCTTAGCGGCTATCAAGAGACCCAGTACTTC. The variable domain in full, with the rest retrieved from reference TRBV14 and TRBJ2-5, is EAGVTQFPSHSVIEKGQTVTLRCDPISGHDNLYWYRRVMGKEIKFLLHFVKESKQDESGMPNNRFLAERTGGTYSTLKVQPAELEDSGVYFCASSQDLSGYQETQYFGPGTRLLVL.

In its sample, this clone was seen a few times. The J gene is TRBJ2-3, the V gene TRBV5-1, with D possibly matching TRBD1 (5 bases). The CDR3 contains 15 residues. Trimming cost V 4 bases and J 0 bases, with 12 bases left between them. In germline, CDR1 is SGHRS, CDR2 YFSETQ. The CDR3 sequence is CASSPWTSSTDTQYF. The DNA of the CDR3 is TGCGCCAGCAGCCCTTGGACAAGTAGCACAGATACGCAGTATTTT.

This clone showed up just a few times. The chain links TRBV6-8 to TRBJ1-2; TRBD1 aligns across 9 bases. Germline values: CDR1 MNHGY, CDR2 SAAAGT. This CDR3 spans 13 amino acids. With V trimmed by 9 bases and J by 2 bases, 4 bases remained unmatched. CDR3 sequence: CASGDRGNYGYTF. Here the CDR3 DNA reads TGTGCCAGTGGAGACAGGGGGAACTATGGCTACACCTTC.

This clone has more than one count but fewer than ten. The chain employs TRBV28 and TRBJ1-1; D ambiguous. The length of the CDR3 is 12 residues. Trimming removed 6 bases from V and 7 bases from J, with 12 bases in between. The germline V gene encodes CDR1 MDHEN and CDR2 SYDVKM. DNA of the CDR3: TGTGCCAGCAGCGCGAACCACGTTGAAGCTTTCTTT. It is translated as CASSANHVEAFF. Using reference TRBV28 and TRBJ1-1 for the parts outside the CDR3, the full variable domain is DVKVTQSSRYLVKRTGEKVFLECVQDMDHENMFWYRQDPGLGLRLIYFSYDVKMKEKGDIPEGYSVSREKKERFSLILESASTNQTSMYLCASSANHVEAFFGQGTRLTVV.

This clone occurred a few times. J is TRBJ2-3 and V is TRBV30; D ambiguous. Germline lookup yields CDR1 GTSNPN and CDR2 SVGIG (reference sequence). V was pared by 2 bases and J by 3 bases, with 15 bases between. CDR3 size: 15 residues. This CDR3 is CAWSRSWHETDTQYF. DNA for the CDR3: TGTGCCTGGAGTAGAAGTTGGCACGAGACAGATACGCAGTATTTT.

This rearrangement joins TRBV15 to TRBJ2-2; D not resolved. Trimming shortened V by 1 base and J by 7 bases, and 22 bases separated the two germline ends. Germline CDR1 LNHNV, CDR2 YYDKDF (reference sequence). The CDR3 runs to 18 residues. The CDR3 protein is CATSRVAEVFGNHGELFF. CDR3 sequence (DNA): TGTGCCACCAGCAGAGTTGCCGAGGTATTTGGGAACCACGGGGAGCTGTTTTTT.

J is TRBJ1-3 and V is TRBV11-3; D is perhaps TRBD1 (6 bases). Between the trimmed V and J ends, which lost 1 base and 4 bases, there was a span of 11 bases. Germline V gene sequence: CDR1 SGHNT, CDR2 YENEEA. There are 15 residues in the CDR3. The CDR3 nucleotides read TGTGCCAGCAGCTTAGTGTCAGGGACAGGAAACACCATATATTTT. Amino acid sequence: CASSLVSGTGNTIYF.

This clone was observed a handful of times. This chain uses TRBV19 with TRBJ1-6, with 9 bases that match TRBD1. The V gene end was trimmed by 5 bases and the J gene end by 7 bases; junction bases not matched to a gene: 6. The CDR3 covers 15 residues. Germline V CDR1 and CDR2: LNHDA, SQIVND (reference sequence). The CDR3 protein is CASSPLGQGNSPLHF. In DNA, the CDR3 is TGTGCCAGTAGTCCGCTTGGACAGGGGAATTCACCCCTCCACTTT. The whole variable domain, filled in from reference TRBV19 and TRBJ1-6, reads DGGITQSPKYLFRKEGQNVTLSCEQNLNHDAMYWYRQDPGQGLRLIYYSQIVNDFQKGDIAEGYSVSREKKESFPLTVTSAQKNPTAFYLCASSPLGQGNSPLHFGNGTRLTVT.

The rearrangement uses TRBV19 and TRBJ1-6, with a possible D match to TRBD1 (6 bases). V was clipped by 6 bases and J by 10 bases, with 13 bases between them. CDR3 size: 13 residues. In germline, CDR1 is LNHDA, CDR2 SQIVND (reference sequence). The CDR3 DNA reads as TGTGCCAGTAGCCTACAGGGATTATCACCCCTCCACTTT. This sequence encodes CASSLQGLSPLHF. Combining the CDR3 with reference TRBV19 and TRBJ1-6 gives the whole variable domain DGGITQSPKYLFRKEGQNVTLSCEQNLNHDAMYWYRQDPGQGLRLIYYSQIVNDFQKGDIAEGYSVSREKKESFPLTVTSAQKNPTAFYLCASSLQGLSPLHFGNGTRLTVT.

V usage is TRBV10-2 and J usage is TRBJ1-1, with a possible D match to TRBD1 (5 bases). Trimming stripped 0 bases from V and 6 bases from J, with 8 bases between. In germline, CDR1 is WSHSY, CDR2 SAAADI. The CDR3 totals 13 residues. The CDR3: CASSESTEAEAFF. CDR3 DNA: TGCGCCAGCAGTGAGTCGACAGAGGCTGAAGCTTTCTTT.

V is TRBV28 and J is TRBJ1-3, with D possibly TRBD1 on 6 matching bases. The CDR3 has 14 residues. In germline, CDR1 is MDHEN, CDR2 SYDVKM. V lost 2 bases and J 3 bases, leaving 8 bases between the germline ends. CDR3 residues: CASSLGTYGNTIYF. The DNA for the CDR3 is TGTGCCAGCAGTTTAGGGACATATGGAAACACCATATATTTT.

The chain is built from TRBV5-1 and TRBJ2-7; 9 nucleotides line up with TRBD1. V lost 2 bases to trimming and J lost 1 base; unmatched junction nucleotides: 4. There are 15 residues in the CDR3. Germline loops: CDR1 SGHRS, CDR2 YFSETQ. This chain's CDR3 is CASSLTGGYSYEQYF. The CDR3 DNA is TGCGCCAGCAGCTTAACAGGGGGCTATTCCTACGAGCAGTACTTC.

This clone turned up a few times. The CDR3 loop reads CASRSRPGTDTQYF. CDR3 coding DNA: TGTGCCAGCCGTTCAAGGCCGGGCACAGATACGCAGTATTTT. The chain combines TRBV28 with TRBJ2-3; D remains ambiguous. There are 14 residues in the CDR3. With 8 bases removed from V and 1 base from J, the gap between germline ends came to 13 bases. Germline CDR1 reads MDHEN; CDR2 reads SYDVKM.

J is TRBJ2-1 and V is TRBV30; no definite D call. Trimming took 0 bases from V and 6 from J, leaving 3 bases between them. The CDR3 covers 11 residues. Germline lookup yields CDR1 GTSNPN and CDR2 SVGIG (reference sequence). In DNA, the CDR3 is TGTGCCTGGAGTGTTCTCAATGAGCAGTTCTTC. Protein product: CAWSVLNEQFF.

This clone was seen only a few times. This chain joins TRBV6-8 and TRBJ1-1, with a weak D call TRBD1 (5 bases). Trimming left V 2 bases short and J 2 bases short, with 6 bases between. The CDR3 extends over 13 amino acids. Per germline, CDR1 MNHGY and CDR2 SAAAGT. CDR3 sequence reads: CASSYGGNTEAFF. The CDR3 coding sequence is TGTGCCAGCAGTTACGGGGGTAACACTGAAGCTTTCTTT.

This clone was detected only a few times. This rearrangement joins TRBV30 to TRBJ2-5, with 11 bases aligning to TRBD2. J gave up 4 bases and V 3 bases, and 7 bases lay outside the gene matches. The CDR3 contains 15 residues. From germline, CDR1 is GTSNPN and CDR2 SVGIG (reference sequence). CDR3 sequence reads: CAWRDLGLAGETQYF. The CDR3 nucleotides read TGTGCCTGGAGGGATCTTGGACTAGCGGGAGAGACCCAGTACTTC.

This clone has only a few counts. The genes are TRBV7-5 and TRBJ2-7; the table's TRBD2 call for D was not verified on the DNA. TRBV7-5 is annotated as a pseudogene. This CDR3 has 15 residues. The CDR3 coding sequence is TGTGCCAGCAGCTTAGTTGTAGCTGAAGCCTACGAGCAGTACTTC. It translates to CASSLVVAEAYEQYF.

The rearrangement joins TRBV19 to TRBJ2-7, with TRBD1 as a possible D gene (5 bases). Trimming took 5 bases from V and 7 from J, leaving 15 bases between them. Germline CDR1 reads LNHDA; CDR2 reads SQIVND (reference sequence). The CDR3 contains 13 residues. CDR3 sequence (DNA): TGTGCCAGTAGTCGGACAAGGGAAGGGGAGCAGTACTTC. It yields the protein CASSRTREGEQYF. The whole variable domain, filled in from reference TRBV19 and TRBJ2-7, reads DGGITQSPKYLFRKEGQNVTLSCEQNLNHDAMYWYRQDPGQGLRLIYYSQIVNDFQKGDIAEGYSVSREKKESFPLTVTSAQKNPTAFYLCASSRTREGEQYFGPGTRLTVT.

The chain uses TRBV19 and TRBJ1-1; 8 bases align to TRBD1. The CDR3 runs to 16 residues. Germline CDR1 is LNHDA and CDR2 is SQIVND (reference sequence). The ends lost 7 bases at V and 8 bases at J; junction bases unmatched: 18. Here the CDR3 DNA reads TGTGCCAGTACCCCGACAGGGGACTTTGCCGCTCTGGAAGCTTTCTTT. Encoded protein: CASTPTGDFAALEAFF.

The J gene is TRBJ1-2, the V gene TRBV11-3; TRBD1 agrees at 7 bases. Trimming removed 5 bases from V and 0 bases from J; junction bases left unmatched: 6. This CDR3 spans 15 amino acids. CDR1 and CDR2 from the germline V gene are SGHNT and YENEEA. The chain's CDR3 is CASSLNRGTNYGYTF. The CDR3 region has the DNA TGTGCCAGCAGCCTTAACAGGGGCACTAACTATGGCTACACCTTC.

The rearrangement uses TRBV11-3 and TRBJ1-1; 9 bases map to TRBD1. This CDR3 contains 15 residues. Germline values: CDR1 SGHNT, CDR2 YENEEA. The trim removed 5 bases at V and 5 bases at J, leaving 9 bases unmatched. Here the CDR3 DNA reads TGTGCCAGCAGCCCCAAGGGACAGGGTGGGACTGAAGCTTTCTTT. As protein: CASSPKGQGGTEAFF.

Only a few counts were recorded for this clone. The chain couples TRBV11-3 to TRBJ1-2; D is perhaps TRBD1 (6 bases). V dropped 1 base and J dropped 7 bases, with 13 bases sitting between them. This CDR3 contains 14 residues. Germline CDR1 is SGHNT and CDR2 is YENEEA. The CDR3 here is CASSLVVGAPGYTF. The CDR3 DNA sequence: TGTGCCAGCAGCTTAGTTGTGGGGGCCCCTGGCTACACCTTC.

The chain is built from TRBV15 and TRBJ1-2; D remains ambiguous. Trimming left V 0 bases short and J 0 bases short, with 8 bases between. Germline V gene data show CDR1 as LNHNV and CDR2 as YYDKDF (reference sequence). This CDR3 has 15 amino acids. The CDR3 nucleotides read TGTGCCACCAGCAGAGAAAGGAGGGCTAACTATGGCTACACCTTC. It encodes CATSRERRANYGYTF.

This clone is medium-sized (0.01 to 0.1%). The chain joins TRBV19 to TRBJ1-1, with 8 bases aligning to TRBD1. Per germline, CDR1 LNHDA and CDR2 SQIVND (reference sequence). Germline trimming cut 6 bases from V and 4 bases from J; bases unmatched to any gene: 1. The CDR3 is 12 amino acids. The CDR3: CASRQGGTEAFF. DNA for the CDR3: TGTGCCAGTAGACAGGGGGGCACTGAAGCTTTCTTT.

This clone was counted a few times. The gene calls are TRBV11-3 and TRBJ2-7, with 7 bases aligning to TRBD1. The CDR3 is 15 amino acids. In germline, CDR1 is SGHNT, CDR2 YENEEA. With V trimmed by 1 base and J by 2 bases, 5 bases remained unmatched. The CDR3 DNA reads TGTGCCAGCAGCTTAGTTGGGCAGGGGGCCTACGAGCAGTACTTC. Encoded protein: CASSLVGQGAYEQYF. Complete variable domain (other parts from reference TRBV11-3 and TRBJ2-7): EAGVVQSPRYKIIEKKQPVAFWCNPISGHNTLYWYLQNLGQGPELLIRYENEEAVDDSQLPKDRFSAERLKGVDSTLKIQPAELGDSAVYLCASSLVGQGAYEQYFGPGTRLTVT.

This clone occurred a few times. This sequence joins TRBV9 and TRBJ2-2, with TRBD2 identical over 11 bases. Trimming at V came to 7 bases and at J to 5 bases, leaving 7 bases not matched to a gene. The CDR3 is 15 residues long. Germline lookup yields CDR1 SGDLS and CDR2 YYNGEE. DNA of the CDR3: TGTGCCAGCGGGAAACTAGCGGGAGATACCGGGGAGCTGTTTTTT. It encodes CASGKLAGDTGELFF.

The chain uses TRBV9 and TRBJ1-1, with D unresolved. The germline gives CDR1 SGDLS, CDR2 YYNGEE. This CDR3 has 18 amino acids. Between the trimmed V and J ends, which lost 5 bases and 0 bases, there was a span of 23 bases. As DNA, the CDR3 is TGTGCCAGCAGTGAATGGGATCACGGAAAACGAATGAACACTGAAGCTTTCTTT. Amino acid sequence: CASSEWDHGKRMNTEAFF.